The clone carrying this T cell receptor (beta chain) was counted between two and nine times. Roughly 30,000 T cell genomes (about 0.3 ug DNA) went into each PBMC replicate. Original processing notes: As immunoSEQ supplied junction-only sequences (without quality scores), filtering differed. Some clones are missing from TCRdb's copy, which holds only in-frame ones; the method was immunoSEQ multiplex PCR. D and trimming were read from the DNA, whereas the V and J calls and clone size are those reported in that table. The table records about 470,000 clones, about 76% of them present only once. Between the trimmed V and J ends, which lost 4 bases and 3 bases, there was a span of 10 bases. CDR1 and CDR2 (germline): SGHAT, FQDESV (reference sequence). CDR3 length: 13 residues. The data were taken from a study of shared clonotypes between healthy human individuals. Study at large: The donor pool was made up of a couple of women and three men aged 18 to 49.

The chain links TRBV11-1 to TRBJ2-7; D might be TRBD2 (5 bases). The sample comprised PBMCs. The TCR originated in a woman aged 40 to 49 in good health. Some clones in this sample may be carry-over from other donors' samples. The chain's CDR3 is CASSSGLFYEQYF. CDR3 in DNA: TGTGCCAGCAGCTCAGGACTGTTCTACGAGCAGTACTTC.